This T cell receptor (beta chain) was documented in a study of CD8 T cells in ankylosing spondylitis. Comment on this clonotype: Its antigen is as yet unknown.

MiXCR was run by TCRdb on the 5' RACE reads, yielding one entry per CDR3 protein. Here the sample spans about 42,000 distinct CDR3 sequences, more than 3% being singletons. The germline CDR1 and CDR2 sequences are SGDLS and YYNGEE. The germline V and J ends were trimmed by 1 base and 5 bases, with 12 bases remaining between them. The CDR3 sequence is 14 residues long. Study results and caveats: There was reportedly significant enrichment of clones that were disease-linked in matched ankylosing spondylitis synovial fluid. Clones that were linked to disease were CD8+ and were relatively rare in peripheral blood. Earlier studies detected some motif variants in reactive arthritis synovial fluid and blood.

The chain combines TRBV9 with TRBJ2-5; D may be TRBD2 (5 bases). This sequence was found in a female donor with ankylosing spondylitis or in good health (not recorded which). Sequences were obtained from blood, either unsorted or a sorted T cell fraction (not recorded which). CDR3 in DNA: TGTGCCAGCAGCGTAAGCCCGGGGATGGAGACCCAGTACTTC. It encodes CASSVSPGMETQYF.